What follows describes a single T cell receptor beta chain. This entry comes from a study of response to subunit inactivated influenza vaccine. Trimming removed 1 base from V and 0 bases from J, with 16 bases in between. This CDR3 is built from 16 residues. CDR1 is DFQATT and CDR2 is SNEGSKA in the germline V gene (reference sequence). TCRdb re-derived calls from the RT-PCR reads in MiXCR, one entry per CDR3 protein. The data hold roughly 700,000 distinct CDR3 sequences, with 14% observed a single time. The TCR sequence derives from a man aged 50 or older who received an inactivated influenza vaccine. The sequenced sample was PBMCs from blood, obtained around two weeks before vaccination. The chain recombines TRBV20-1 with TRBJ2-7; possible D gene TRBD2, 5 bases. CDR3 protein: CSARGGPSRSSYEQYF. CDR3 nucleotides: TGCAGTGCTAGAGGTGGACCTAGCCGCTCCTCCTACGAGCAGTACTTC.